The rows below give T cell receptor beta chains drawn from one sample of a study of control samples from healthy donors and cancer patients. Clones were sequenced by immunoSEQ multiplex PCR, and TCRdb holds only the in-frame ones, with some missing. The sample includes approximately 99,000 clones, about 80% seen only once; the top ten take under 8.5%. The sequenced sample consisted of blood. The receptor source for this set is a man aged 18 to 29 in good health. The CDR3 runs from the conserved cysteine through the conserved F or W. The D gene is left open where the match is weak. Clone sizes are given selectively: once, few, many, or a class where the clone is expanded.

J	V	size	D	CDR3	DNA
TRBJ2-7	TRBV7-9	NA	NA	CASSPGFRRTATSPYEQYF	TGTGCCAGCAGTCCGGGATTTAGACGGACGGCGACCAGCCCCTACGAGCAGTACTTC
TRBJ2-5	TRBV6-5	NA	TRBD2	CASSSIATSGTETQYF	TGTGCCAGCAGTTCTATTGCGACTAGCGGTACGGAGACCCAGTACTTC
TRBJ2-5	TRBV6-1	NA	NA	CASSELRDLEGTQYF	TGTGCCAGCAGTGAACTCCGGGACCTAGAGGGGACCCAGTACTTC
TRBJ1-5	TRBV28	NA	NA	CASSPEKGGQQPQHF	TGTGCCAGCAGCCCGGAAAAGGGGGGCCAACAGCCCCAGCATTTT
TRBJ1-2	TRBV28	NA	TRBD1	CASRLRDRGNGYTF	TGTGCCAGCAGGCTACGGGACAGGGGGAATGGCTACACCTTC
TRBJ2-1	TRBV3-1/TRBV3-2	NA	NA	CASSQGRSEQFF	TGTGCCAGCAGCCAAGGAAGAAGTGAGCAGTTCTTC
TRBJ1-1	TRBV11-3	NA	NA	CASSPGRDTEAFF	TGTGCCAGCAGCCCGGGGAGGGACACTGAAGCTTTCTTT
TRBJ1-3	TRBV2	NA	NA	CASSAPTRGQSSGNTIYF	TGTGCCAGCAGTGCGCCTACCCGCGGACAGAGCTCTGGAAACACCATATATTTT
TRBJ1-1	TRBV2	NA	NA	CASSEAQGRTEAFF	TGTGCCAGCAGTGAGGCGCAGGGGAGGACTGAAGCTTTCTTT
TRBJ1-6	TRBV6-5	NA	NA	CASRTAYSYNSPLHF	TGTGCCAGCAGGACAGCCTACTCCTATAATTCACCCCTCCACTTT
TRBJ2-1	TRBV19	NA	TRBD2	CASSQLAGGRNEQFF	TGTGCCAGTAGCCAACTAGCGGGGGGGCGGAATGAGCAGTTCTTC
TRBJ2-2	TRBV28	NA	TRBD2	CASSRGTSGGNTGELFF	TGTGCCAGCAGTCGCGGGACTAGCGGGGGGAATACCGGGGAGCTGTTTTTT
TRBJ2-5	TRBV27	NA	TRBD1	CASSSYRDSPQETQYF	TGTGCCAGCAGTTCGTACCGGGACAGTCCTCAAGAGACCCAGTACTTC
TRBJ1-1	TRBV14	NA	NA	CASSLEGVNTEAFF	TGTGCCAGCAGCCTAGAGGGGGTGAACACTGAAGCTTTCTTT
TRBJ2-1	TRBV4-1	NA	TRBD2	CASSQEAGGFYNEQFF	TGCGCCAGCAGCCAAGAAGCGGGGGGGTTCTACAATGAGCAGTTCTTC
TRBJ1-1	TRBV2	NA	TRBD1	CASSWDRGGMNTEAFF	TGTGCCAGCAGTTGGGACAGAGGGGGGATGAACACTGAAGCTTTCTTT
TRBJ1-5	TRBV14	NA	NA	CASSQDRPADSNQPQHF	TGTGCCAGCAGCCAAGATCGTCCAGCCGATAGCAATCAGCCCCAGCATTTT
TRBJ1-1	TRBV4-3	NA	NA	CASSQDKTRNTEAFF	TGCGCCAGCAGCCAAGACAAGACAAGGAACACTGAAGCTTTCTTT
TRBJ2-1	TRBV19	NA	NA	CASSMTGESEQFF	TGTGCCAGTAGTATGACGGGGGAGAGTGAGCAGTTCTTC
TRBJ2-1	TRBV5-8	NA	NA	CASSLFLVAGTYNEQFF	TGTGCCAGCAGCTTGTTTTTGGTGGCAGGGACATACAATGAGCAGTTCTTC
TRBJ1-5	TRBV2	once	NA	CASSAIYSSNQPQHF	TGTGCCAGCAGCGCGATTTATTCCAGCAATCAGCCCCAGCATTTT
TRBJ1-4	TRBV10-3	NA	NA	CAIARGATNEKLFF	TGTGCCATCGCTCGAGGGGCAACTAATGAAAAACTGTTTTTT
TRBJ1-1	TRBV5-1	NA	TRBD1	CASSRDRGLRDTEAFF	TGCGCCAGCAGCCGGGACAGGGGGCTGCGAGACACTGAAGCTTTCTTT
TRBJ1-2	TRBV12-3/TRBV12-4	NA	TRBD1	CASSLTGGGGYTF	TGTGCCAGCAGCCTGACAGGGGGGGGAGGCTACACCTTC
TRBJ2-2	TRBV14	NA	NA	CASSQYVDSITGELFF	TGTGCCAGCAGCCAATACGTCGATTCTATCACCGGGGAGCTGTTTTTT
TRBJ1-1	TRBV5-5	once	NA	CASSRNTGYGTEAFF	TGTGCCAGCAGCCGAAACACAGGGTATGGGACTGAAGCTTTCTTT
TRBJ1-5	TRBV6-5	few	NA	CASTADRRGNQPQHF	TGTGCCAGCACCGCGGACAGAAGAGGCAATCAGCCCCAGCATTTT
TRBJ2-1	TRBV3-1/TRBV3-2	NA	TRBD2	CASSQVAGGTNEQFF	TGTGCCAGCAGCCAAGTTGCGGGGGGGACCAATGAGCAGTTCTTC
TRBJ1-1	TRBV29-1	NA	TRBD1	CSGAGTGGIRAFF	TGCAGCGGCGCCGGGACAGGGGGTATTCGGGCTTTCTTT
TRBJ1-1	TRBV29-1	NA	TRBD1	CSVWTGMTEAFF	TGCAGCGTTTGGACAGGGATGACTGAAGCTTTCTTT
TRBJ2-7	TRBV2	NA	TRBD1	CASSPDRGPYF	TGTGCCAGCAGCCCAGACAGGGGTCCGTACTTC
TRBJ1-1	TRBV18	NA	NA	CASSPPARDRAFF	TGTGCCAGCTCACCACCGGCCAGGGATCGGGCTTTCTTT
TRBJ1-1	TRBV28	NA	TRBD1	CASSETGDYTEAFF	TGTGCCAGCAGTGAAACAGGGGATTACACTGAAGCTTTCTTT
TRBJ2-3	TRBV25-1	NA	TRBD1	CASSEYRGQGDTQYF	TGTGCCAGCAGTGAATACAGGGGGCAAGGAGATACGCAGTATTTT
TRBJ1-3	TRBV18	NA	NA	CASSWDGNTIYF	TGTGCCAGCTCGTGGGATGGAAACACCATATATTTT
TRBJ2-1	TRBV6-6	NA	TRBD1	CASSHRLGPGGAEQFF	TGTGCCAGCAGTCACCGTCTGGGACCAGGGGGCGCTGAGCAGTTCTTC
TRBJ2-1	TRBV6-2/TRBV6-3	NA	TRBD1	CASSPDRGSYNEQFF	TGTGCCAGCAGTCCAGACAGGGGATCCTACAATGAGCAGTTCTTC
TRBJ2-3	TRBV7-2	NA	NA	CASSPGGQYTDTQYF	TGTGCCAGCAGCCCGGGCGGACAGTACACAGATACGCAGTATTTT
TRBJ1-2	TRBV28	few	TRBD1	CASSFPETGGKQGYTF	TGTGCCAGCAGTTTCCCTGAGACAGGGGGCAAGCAAGGCTACACCTTC
TRBJ1-4	TRBV5-1	NA	NA	CASSLGQGRTNEKLFF	TGCGCCAGCAGCTTGGGTCAGGGGCGGACTAATGAAAAACTGTTTTTT
TRBJ1-1	TRBV5-1	NA	NA	CASSRWDSLNTEAFF	TGCGCCAGCAGCCGGTGGGACTCTTTGAACACTGAAGCTTTCTTT
TRBJ2-7	TRBV4-1	NA	NA	CASSQEPGNPYEQYF	TGCGCCAGCAGCCAAGAACCAGGAAATCCCTACGAGCAGTACTTC
TRBJ1-2	TRBV25-1	few	NA	CASSDRSTVYGYTF	TGTGCCAGCAGTGACCGATCGACAGTCTATGGCTACACCTTC
TRBJ1-4	TRBV14	NA	NA	CASSRTTGFNEKLFF	TGTGCCAGCAGCCGAACGACAGGTTTTAATGAAAAACTGTTTTTT
TRBJ2-5	TRBV21-1	NA	NA	CASSSPGTRDPQYF	TGTGCCAGCAGCTCCCCCGGGACCCGAGATCCCCAGTACTTC